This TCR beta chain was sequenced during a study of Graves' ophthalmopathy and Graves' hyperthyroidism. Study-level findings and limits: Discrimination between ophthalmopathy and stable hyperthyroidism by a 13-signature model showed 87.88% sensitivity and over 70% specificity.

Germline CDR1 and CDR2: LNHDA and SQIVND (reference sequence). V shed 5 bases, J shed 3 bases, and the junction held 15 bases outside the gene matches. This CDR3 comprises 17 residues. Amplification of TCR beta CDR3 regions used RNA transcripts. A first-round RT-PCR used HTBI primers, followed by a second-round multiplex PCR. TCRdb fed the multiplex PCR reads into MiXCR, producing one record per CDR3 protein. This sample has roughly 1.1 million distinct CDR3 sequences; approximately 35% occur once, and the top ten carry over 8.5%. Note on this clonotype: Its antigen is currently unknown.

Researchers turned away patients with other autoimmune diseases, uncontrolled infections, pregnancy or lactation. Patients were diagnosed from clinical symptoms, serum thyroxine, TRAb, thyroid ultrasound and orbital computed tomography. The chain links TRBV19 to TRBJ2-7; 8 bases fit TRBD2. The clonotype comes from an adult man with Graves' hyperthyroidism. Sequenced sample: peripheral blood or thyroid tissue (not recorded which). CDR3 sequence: CASSSAASGPPFYEQYF. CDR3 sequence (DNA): TGTGCCAGTAGTTCAGCAGCTAGCGGGCCACCTTTCTACGAGCAGTACTTC. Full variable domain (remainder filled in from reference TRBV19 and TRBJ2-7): DGGITQSPKYLFRKEGQNVTLSCEQNLNHDAMYWYRQDPGQGLRLIYYSQIVNDFQKGDIAEGYSVSREKKESFPLTVTSAQKNPTAFYLCASSSAASGPPFYEQYFGPGTRLTVT.